What follows is one T cell receptor (beta chain) and its context. Its matching antigen is unknown. Sequenced material consisted of expressed TCRB transcripts (all of the isolated RNA was reverse transcribed). Generated by immunoSEQ multiplex PCR, the TCRdb table keeps only in-frame clones and is missing some. Of 130,000 to 150,000 clones listed, about 51% are singletons. This record comes from a study of beta chain features in type 1 diabetes. Study-wide background: Regarding age, gender and cell yields, patients proved similar to healthy donors. The study, taken as a whole, reports: A definitive answer on HLA type influencing TCRB rearrangement was not reached here.

This sequence was found in a man aged 18 to 30 in good health. The sample taken for sequencing was Tregs from blood.

The chain's CDR3 is CASSVGPDRVRDIQYF. CDR3 DNA sequence: TGTGCCAGCAGCGTAGGACCCGACAGGGTGCGCGACATTCAGTACTTC. The chain is built from TRBV9 and TRBJ2-4; 7 positions match TRBD1. CDR1 is SGDLS, CDR2 YYNGEE, per germline. The junction had 11 bases not matched to a gene; V was cut back by 0 bases and J by 8 bases. The CDR3 consists of 16 residues.